The clone carrying this T cell receptor (beta chain) was observed many times. TCRdb recomputed calls from the 5' RACE reads with MiXCR, one row per CDR3 protein. Among tens of thousands of distinct CDR3 sequences listed, 6% to 6.5% were seen once. CDR3 length: 17 residues. Trimming removed 0 bases from V and 2 bases from J; junction bases left unmatched: 6. Germline V gene data show CDR1 as MGHRA and CDR2 as YSYEKL. This sample is part of a study of early T cells in non-severe SARS-CoV-2 infection. The sequencing sample was made of whole blood. The TCR originated in an adult who was a healthcare worker with PCR-confirmed SARS-CoV-2 infection or an uninfected control (not recorded which). The gene calls are TRBV4-1 and TRBJ2-2; 7 nucleotides match TRBD2. CDR3 protein: CASSQDGLADNTGELFF. The CDR3 coding sequence is TGCGCCAGCAGCCAAGATGGGCTAGCGGATAACACCGGGGAGCTGTTTTTT.